The T cell receptor (beta chain) under discussion was sequenced for a study of neurological immune-mediated disorders. J lost 7 bases, V lost 4 bases, and 2 bases had no gene match. Germline CDR1 reads SGHRS; CDR2 reads YFSETQ. The CDR3 is made up of 13 amino acids. The output of every sequencing run, over 200 million TCR-beta sequences, came from 15-18 subjects. A single record per CDR3 protein comes from TCRdb applying MiXCR to the 5' RACE reads. The sample carries 77,000 or so distinct CDR3 sequences, about 9.5% recorded once. This clonotype was counted at least ten times. The chain couples TRBV5-1 to TRBJ2-1; 10 positions agree with TRBD2. Material: PBMCs. The sequence was obtained from a man aged 50 to 59 in good health. The CDR3 sequence: CASSPSGSNEQFF. DNA of the CDR3: TGCGCCAGCAGCCCTAGCGGGAGTAATGAGCAGTTCTTC.